These T cell receptor beta chains were read from a single sample in a study of blood T cell repertoires in COVID-19. Sequenced by immunoSEQ multiplex PCR; TCRdb stores in-frame clones only, minus some. Counted here are 150,000 to 200,000 clones, 82% occurring once; the ten biggest clones make up approximately 7.8%. Sequenced input: peripheral blood. Receptors were obtained from a woman between 55 and 75 years old with COVID-19, enrolled during active disease. CDR3s include the opening cysteine and the closing phenylalanine or tryptophan. D genes are given only for firm matches. Some rows mark clone size as missing; the rest say once, few, many or name a class of expanded clone.

j_gene,d_gene,v_gene,abundance,CDR3aa,CDR3nt
TRBJ1-4,NA,TRBV5-1,few,CASSLAPTNEKLFF,TGCGCCAGCAGCTTGGCTCCAACTAATGAAAAACTGTTTTTT
TRBJ2-3,TRBD1,TRBV6-1,NA,CASSPGQGADTQYF,TGTGCCAGCAGCCCGGGACAGGGGGCAGATACGCAGTATTTT
TRBJ1-2,TRBD1,TRBV7-9,NA,CASSLDQGAINYGYTF,TGTGCCAGCAGCCTTGACCAGGGGGCTATTAACTATGGCTACACCTTC
TRBJ2-3,TRBD1,TRBV7-9,NA,CASSGQGGSDTQYF,TGTGCCAGCAGCGGACAGGGGGGATCAGATACGCAGTATTTT
TRBJ1-2,NA,TRBV6-1,few,CASSEARGWNYGYTF,TGTGCCAGCAGTGAAGCGCGGGGGTGGAACTATGGCTACACCTTC
TRBJ2-1,NA,TRBV5-5,NA,CASSEASLEVWRENEQFF,TGTGCCAGCAGCGAGGCTTCACTTGAGGTCTGGAGGGAGAATGAGCAGTTCTTC
TRBJ2-1,TRBD2,TRBV3-1/TRBV3-2,NA,CASSQELAGSWRNEQFF,TGTGCCAGCAGCCAAGAACTAGCGGGGTCCTGGAGGAATGAGCAGTTCTTC
TRBJ1-1,NA,TRBV5-1,NA,CASSKTGWDTEAFF,TGCGCCAGCAGCAAAACAGGGTGGGACACTGAAGCTTTCTTT
TRBJ2-2,NA,TRBV5-1,NA,CASSSQGFGTGELFF,TGCGCCAGCAGCTCACAGGGCTTTGGCACCGGGGAGCTGTTTTTT
TRBJ2-3,TRBD2,TRBV4-3,NA,CASSQDPSGSTDTQYF,TGCGCCAGCAGCCAAGACCCTAGCGGGAGCACAGATACGCAGTATTTT
TRBJ2-7,TRBD2,TRBV13,once,CASSKSGRGYEQYF,TGTGCCAGCAGCAAAAGCGGGAGAGGCTACGAGCAGTACTTC
TRBJ1-2,NA,TRBV21-1,NA,CASSKGAGGLGSYGYTF,TGTGCCAGCAGCAAAGGGGCAGGGGGCCTGGGGAGCTATGGCTACACCTTC
TRBJ2-1,NA,TRBV7-2,NA,CASSLVSQGGNEQFF,TGTGCCAGCAGCTTAGTGTCCCAGGGAGGAAATGAGCAGTTCTTC
TRBJ1-2,TRBD1,TRBV3-1/TRBV3-2,NA,CASSRGTGGRGNYGYTF,TGTGCCAGCAGCCGAGGGACAGGGGGCAGGGGTAACTATGGCTACACCTTC
TRBJ2-1,NA,TRBV5-6,NA,CASSLSTSYYNEQFF,TGTGCCAGCAGCTTGTCCACAAGTTACTACAATGAGCAGTTCTTC
TRBJ1-4,TRBD1,TRBV28,NA,CASSDSGTGKEKLFF,TGTGCCAGCAGTGATTCCGGGACAGGGAAGGAAAAACTGTTTTTT
TRBJ1-5,NA,TRBV7-6,once,CASSLQSNQPQHF,TGTGCCAGCAGCTTACAGAGCAATCAGCCCCAGCATTTT
TRBJ1-1,NA,TRBV19,NA,CASSITGSLGGTEAFF,TGTGCCAGTAGTATTACCGGAAGTCTCGGGGGGACTGAAGCTTTCTTT
TRBJ2-5,TRBD2,TRBV2,NA,CASRSTSFKEETQYF,TGTGCCAGCAGATCGACTAGCTTTAAGGAGGAGACCCAGTACTTC
TRBJ2-2,TRBD1,TRBV7-9,NA,CASSPRQGGNTGELFF,TGTGCCAGCAGCCCGAGACAGGGGGGGAACACCGGGGAGCTGTTTTTT
TRBJ2-3,NA,TRBV2,NA,CASSGALSGNTQYF,TGTGCCAGCAGTGGAGCCCTATCGGGGAATACGCAGTATTTT
TRBJ2-2,TRBD2,TRBV6-2/TRBV6-3,NA,CASSTRLAGGMTAGELFF,TGTGCCAGCAGTACCAGACTAGCGGGAGGGATGACCGCCGGGGAGCTGTTTTTT
TRBJ2-7,TRBD2,TRBV4-3,NA,CASSRNLASGSYEQYF,TGCGCCAGCAGCCGGAATCTGGCTAGCGGCTCCTACGAGCAGTACTTC
TRBJ2-1,TRBD2,TRBV14,NA,CASAIRGTSGSNEQFF,TGTGCCAGCGCAATCCGGGGGACTAGCGGGAGTAATGAGCAGTTCTTC